The clone carrying this TCR beta chain was seen many times. The data are from a study of T cells in Graves' hyperthyroidism and ophthalmopathy. Researchers took RNA transcripts and amplified the TCR beta CDR3 regions from them. During a first-round RT-PCR of the TCR CDR3, the HTBI primer set was used. One entry per CDR3 protein results from TCRdb running MiXCR on the multiplex PCR reads. The table lists about 770,000 distinct CDR3 sequences, roughly a sixth of them singletons. V was clipped by 1 base and J by 4 bases; unmatched bases: 10. The CDR3 has 19 residues. Per germline, CDR1 SGHTA and CDR2 FQGNSA.

The V and J genes are TRBV7-2 and TRBJ2-1; the match to TRBD2 covers 13 bases. The sample taken for sequencing was blood. The clonotype comes from a woman aged 45-60 years with Graves' hyperthyroidism that later progressed to Graves' ophthalmopathy. In nucleotides, the CDR3 is TGTGCCAGCAGCTTAGTCGCCTGGACTAGCGGGGGCAAGTACAATGAGCAGTTCTTC. It yields the protein CASSLVAWTSGGKYNEQFF. The entire variable domain, with the rest obtained from reference TRBV7-2 and TRBJ2-1, is as follows: GAGVSQSPSNKVTEKGKDVELRCDPISGHTALYWYRQSLGQGLEFLIYFQGNSAPDKSGLPSDRFSAERTGGSVSTLTIQRTQQEDSAVYLCASSLVAWTSGGKYNEQFFGPGTRLTVL.